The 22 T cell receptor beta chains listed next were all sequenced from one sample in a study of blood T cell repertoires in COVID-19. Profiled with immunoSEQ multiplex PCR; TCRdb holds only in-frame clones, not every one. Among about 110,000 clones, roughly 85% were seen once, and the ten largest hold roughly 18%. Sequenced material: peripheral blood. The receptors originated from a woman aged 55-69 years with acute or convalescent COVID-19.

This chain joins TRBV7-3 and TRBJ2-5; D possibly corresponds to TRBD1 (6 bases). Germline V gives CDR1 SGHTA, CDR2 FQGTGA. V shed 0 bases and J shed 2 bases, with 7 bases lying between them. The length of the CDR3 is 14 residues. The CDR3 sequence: CASSLTGQQETQYF. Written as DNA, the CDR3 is TGTGCCAGCAGCTTAACCGGACAGCAAGAGACCCAGTACTTC.

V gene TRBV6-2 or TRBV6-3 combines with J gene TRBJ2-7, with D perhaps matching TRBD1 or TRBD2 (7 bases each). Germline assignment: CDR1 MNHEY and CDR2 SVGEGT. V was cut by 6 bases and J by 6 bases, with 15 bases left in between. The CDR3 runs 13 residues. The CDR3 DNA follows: TGTGCCAGCAGCAGGGGGGGAAGAGCCGAGCAGTACTTC. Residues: CASSRGGRAEQYF.

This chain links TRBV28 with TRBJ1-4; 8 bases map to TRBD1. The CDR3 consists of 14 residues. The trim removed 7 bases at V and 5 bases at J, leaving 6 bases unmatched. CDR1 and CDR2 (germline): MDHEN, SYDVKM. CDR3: CASIGQGLNEKLFF. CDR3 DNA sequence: TGTGCCAGCATCGGACAGGGACTGAATGAAAAACTGTTTTTT.

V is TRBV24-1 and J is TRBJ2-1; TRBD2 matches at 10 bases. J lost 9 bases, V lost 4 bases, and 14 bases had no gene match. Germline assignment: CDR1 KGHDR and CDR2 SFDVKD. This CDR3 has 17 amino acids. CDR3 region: CATSDPSAGGRLGEQFF. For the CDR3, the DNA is TGTGCCACCAGTGACCCGTCAGCGGGAGGGCGCTTGGGTGAGCAGTTCTTC.

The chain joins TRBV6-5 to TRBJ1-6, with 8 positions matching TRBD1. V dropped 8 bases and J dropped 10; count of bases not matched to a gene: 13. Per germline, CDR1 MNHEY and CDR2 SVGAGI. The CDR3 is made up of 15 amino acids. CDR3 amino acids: CASGFLDRVWSPLHF. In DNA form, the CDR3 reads TGTGCCAGCGGGTTTTTGGACAGGGTTTGGTCACCCCTCCACTTT.

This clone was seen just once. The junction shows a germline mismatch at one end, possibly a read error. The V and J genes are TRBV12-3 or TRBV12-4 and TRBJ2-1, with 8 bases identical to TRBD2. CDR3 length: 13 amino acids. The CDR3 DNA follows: TGTGCCAGCAGTGTAGCGGGGCACAATGAGCAGTTCTTC. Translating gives CASSVAGHNEQFF.

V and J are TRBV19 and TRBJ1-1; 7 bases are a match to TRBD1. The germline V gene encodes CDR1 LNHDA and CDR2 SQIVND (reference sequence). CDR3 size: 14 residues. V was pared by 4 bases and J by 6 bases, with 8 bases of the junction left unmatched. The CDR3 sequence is CASSRQGEVAEAFF. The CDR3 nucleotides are TGTGCCAGTAGTAGACAGGGTGAGGTAGCTGAAGCTTTCTTT. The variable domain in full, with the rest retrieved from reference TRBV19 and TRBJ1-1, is DGGITQSPKYLFRKEGQNVTLSCEQNLNHDAMYWYRQDPGQGLRLIYYSQIVNDFQKGDIAEGYSVSREKKESFPLTVTSAQKNPTAFYLCASSRQGEVAEAFFGQGTRLTVV.

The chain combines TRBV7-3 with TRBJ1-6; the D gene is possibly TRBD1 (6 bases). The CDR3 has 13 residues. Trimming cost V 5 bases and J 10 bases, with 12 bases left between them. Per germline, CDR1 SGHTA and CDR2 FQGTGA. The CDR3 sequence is CASSTRQESPLHF. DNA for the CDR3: TGTGCCAGCAGCACCCGACAGGAGTCACCCCTCCACTTT. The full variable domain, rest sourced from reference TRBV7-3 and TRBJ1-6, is GAGVSQTPSNKVTEKGKYVELRCDPISGHTALYWYRQSLGQGPEFLIYFQGTGAADDSGLPNDRFFAVRPEGSVSTLKIQRTERGDSAVYLCASSTRQESPLHFGNGTRLTVT.

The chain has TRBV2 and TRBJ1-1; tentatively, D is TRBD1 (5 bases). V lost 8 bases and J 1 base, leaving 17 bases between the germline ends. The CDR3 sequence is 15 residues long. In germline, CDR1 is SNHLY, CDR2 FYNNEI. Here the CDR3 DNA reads TGTGCCAGCGGAATTAAGACAGCGCCGAACACTGAAGCTTTCTTT. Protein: CASGIKTAPNTEAFF.

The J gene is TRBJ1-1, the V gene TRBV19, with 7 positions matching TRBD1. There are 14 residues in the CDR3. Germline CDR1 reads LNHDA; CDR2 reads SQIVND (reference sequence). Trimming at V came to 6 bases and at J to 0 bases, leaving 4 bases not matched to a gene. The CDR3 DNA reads TGTGCCAGTAGGGCGGGACAGTTGAACACTGAAGCTTTCTTT. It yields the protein CASRAGQLNTEAFF.

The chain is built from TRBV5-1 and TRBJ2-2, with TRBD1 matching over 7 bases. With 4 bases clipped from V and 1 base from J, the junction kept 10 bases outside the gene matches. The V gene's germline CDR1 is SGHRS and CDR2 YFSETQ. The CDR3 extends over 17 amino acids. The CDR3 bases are TGCGCCAGCAGCGGAACTCCCGGGACAGTGAACACCGGGGAGCTGTTTTTT. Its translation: CASSGTPGTVNTGELFF.

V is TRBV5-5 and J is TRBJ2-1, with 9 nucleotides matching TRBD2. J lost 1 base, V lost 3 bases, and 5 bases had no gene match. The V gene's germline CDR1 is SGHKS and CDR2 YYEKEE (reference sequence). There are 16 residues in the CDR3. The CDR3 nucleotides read TGTGCCAGCAGCTATACTAGCGGGCTTTCCTACAATGAGCAGTTCTTC. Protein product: CASSYTSGLSYNEQFF.

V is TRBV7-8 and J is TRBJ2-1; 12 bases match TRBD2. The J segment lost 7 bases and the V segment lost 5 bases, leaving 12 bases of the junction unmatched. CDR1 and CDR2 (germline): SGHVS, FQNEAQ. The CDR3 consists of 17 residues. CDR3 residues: CASSPHRLAGVLNEQFF. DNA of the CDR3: TGTGCCAGCAGCCCTCACCGACTAGCGGGAGTGTTGAATGAGCAGTTCTTC.

CDR3 sequence: CASSAGTSGGRNEQFF. In DNA form, the CDR3 reads TGTGCCAGCAGCGCCGGAACTAGCGGAGGACGGAATGAGCAGTTCTTC. The chain links TRBV9 to TRBJ2-1; 8 bases agree with TRBD2. CDR3 length: 16 amino acids. With 3 bases clipped from V and 7 bases from J, the junction kept 12 bases outside the gene matches. The V gene's germline CDR1 is SGDLS and CDR2 YYNGEE.

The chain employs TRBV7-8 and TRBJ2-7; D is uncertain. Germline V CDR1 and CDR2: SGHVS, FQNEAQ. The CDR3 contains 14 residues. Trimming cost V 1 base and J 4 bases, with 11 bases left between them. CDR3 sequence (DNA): TGTGCCAGCAGCTTAGGAGAGTTTGGTTACGAGCAGTACTTC. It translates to CASSLGEFGYEQYF.

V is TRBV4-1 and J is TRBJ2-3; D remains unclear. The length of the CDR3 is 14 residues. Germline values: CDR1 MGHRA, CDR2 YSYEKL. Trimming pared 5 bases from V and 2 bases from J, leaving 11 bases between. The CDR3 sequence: CASSIRATTDTQYF. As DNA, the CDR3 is TGCGCCAGCAGCATCCGCGCTACCACAGATACGCAGTATTTT.

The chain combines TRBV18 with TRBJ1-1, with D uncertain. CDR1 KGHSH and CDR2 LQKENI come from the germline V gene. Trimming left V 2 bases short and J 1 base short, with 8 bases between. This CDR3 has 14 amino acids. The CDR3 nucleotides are TGTGCCAGCTCACCAGCGACGGGGAACACTGAAGCTTTCTTT. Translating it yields CASSPATGNTEAFF.

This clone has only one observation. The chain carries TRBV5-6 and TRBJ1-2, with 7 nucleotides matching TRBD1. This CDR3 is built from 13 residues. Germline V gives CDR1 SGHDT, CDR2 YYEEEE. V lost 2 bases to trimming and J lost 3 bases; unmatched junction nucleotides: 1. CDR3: CASSFGQDYGYTF. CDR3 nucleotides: TGTGCCAGCAGCTTTGGACAGGACTATGGCTACACCTTC.

For the CDR3, the DNA is TGTGCCAGTAGTACTACAGGGGGCGGCACAGATACGCAGTATTTT. It is translated as CASSTTGGGTDTQYF. The genes are TRBV19 and TRBJ2-3, with 9 bases lining up with TRBD1. CDR1 and CDR2 (germline): LNHDA, SQIVND (reference sequence). The CDR3 is 15 residues long. The V segment lost 4 bases and the J segment 1 base; nucleotides outside the gene matches: 3. The full variable domain, in which reference TRBV19 and TRBJ2-3 provide the parts outside the CDR3, is DGGITQSPKYLFRKEGQNVTLSCEQNLNHDAMYWYRQDPGQGLRLIYYSQIVNDFQKGDIAEGYSVSREKKESFPLTVTSAQKNPTAFYLCASSTTGGGTDTQYFGPGTRLTVL.

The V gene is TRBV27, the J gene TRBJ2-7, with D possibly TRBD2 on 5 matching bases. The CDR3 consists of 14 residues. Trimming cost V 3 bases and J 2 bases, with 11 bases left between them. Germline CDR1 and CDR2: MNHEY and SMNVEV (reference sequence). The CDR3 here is CASSFGRGAYEQYF. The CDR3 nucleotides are TGTGCCAGCAGTTTCGGACGGGGAGCCTACGAGCAGTACTTC.

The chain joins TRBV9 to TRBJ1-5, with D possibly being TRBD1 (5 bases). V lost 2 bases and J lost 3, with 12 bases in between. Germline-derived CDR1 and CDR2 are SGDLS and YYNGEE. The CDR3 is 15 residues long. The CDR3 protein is CASSVGPLPNQPQHF. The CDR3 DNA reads TGTGCCAGCAGCGTGGGGCCTCTTCCCAATCAGCCCCAGCATTTT.

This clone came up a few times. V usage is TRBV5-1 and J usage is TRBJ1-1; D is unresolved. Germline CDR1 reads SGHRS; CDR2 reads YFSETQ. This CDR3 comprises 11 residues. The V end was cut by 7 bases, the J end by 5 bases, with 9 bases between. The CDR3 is CASRRETEAFF. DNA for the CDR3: TGCGCCAGCCGCCGAGAGACTGAAGCTTTCTTT. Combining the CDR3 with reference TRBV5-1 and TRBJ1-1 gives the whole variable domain KAGVTQTPRYLIKTRGQQVTLSCSPISGHRSVSWYQQTPGQGLQFLFEYFSETQRNKGNFPGRFSGRQFSNSRSEMNVSTLELGDSALYLCASRRETEAFFGQGTRLTVV.